At least ten counts were recorded for the clone carrying this T cell receptor (beta chain). Its antigen remains unknown. Germline lookup yields CDR1 SQVTM and CDR2 ANQGSEA. Unmatched junction bases numbered 6, after V lost 1 base and J lost 0 bases. The CDR3 runs to 16 residues. Treatment reported: oral pan-JAK inhibitor, 5-10 mg twice daily. Alopecia areata patients gave lesional scalp punch biopsies and peripheral blood samples. cDNA reverse transcribed from extracted RNA served as the sequencing template. Assay: immunoSEQ multiplex PCR; the TCRdb copy retains only in-frame clones and omits some. The sample lists some 180,000 clones; 53% were seen once. The data stem from a study of CD8+ T cells in alopecia areata. Study conclusions and caveats: Numerous clones, expanded in lesions, remained in scalp and blood during tofacitinib.

This clonotype originated in a human donor with alopecia areata. The starting material was CD8+ T cells sorted from blood, obtained at week 24, from a patient treated with tofacitinib. The genes are TRBV29-1 and TRBJ2-7; 10 nucleotides line up with TRBD1. The CDR3: CSVEAGTGANSYEQYF. The DNA of the CDR3 is TGCAGCGTTGAAGCAGGGACAGGGGCAAACTCCTACGAGCAGTACTTC.